The rows below give T cell receptor beta chains drawn from one sample of a study of cytomegalovirus exposure and HLA in healthy donors. TCRdb keeps only in-frame clones here, not all; method: immunoSEQ multiplex PCR. In the table there are about 78,000 clones, 80% of which are singletons. The specimen sequenced was PBMCs. The source is a male donor in good health and CMV-seronegative. Each CDR3 is given with its conserved first and last residue. D genes are given only for firm matches.

V gene,D gene,CDR3 protein
TRBV13,.,CASSGQGRGYSPLHF
TRBV5-1,TRBD1,CASSTGQNYEQYF
TRBV12-2,.,CASRLAPSGRPYEQYF
TRBV5-1,.,CASSLVQGYHEQYF
TRBV5-1,.,CASSLAGGLDSPLNF
TRBV19,TRBD1,CASYRGSSGNTIYF
TRBV19,TRBD2,CASTPRPGGEGVYEQYF
TRBV11-2,TRBD1,CASSLGQLYGYTF
TRBV25-1,.,CASSETPFGATEAFF
TRBV30,.,CAPSRPLSATSTDTQYF
TRBV7-2,TRBD1,CASSLLTGENYGYTF
TRBV4-1,.,CASSQDFPGNSYEQYF
TRBV5-1,TRBD2,CASSPRAGGTSGANVLTF
TRBV18,TRBD2,CASSPREGAKDTQYF
TRBV6-5,.,CASSARGLSYEQYF
TRBV6-5,.,CASSYRGITYEQYF
TRBV7-9,TRBD1,CASSLDRGGRKLFF
TRBV23-1,TRBD2,CASSHRRTSSIAKNIQYF
TRBV5-1,TRBD2,CASSEKRTSGGRNEQFF
TRBV21-1,.,CASSTQAGDNNEQFF
TRBV18,.,CASSHGARESGYTF
TRBV5-1,TRBD1,CASSLRTGDTEAFF
TRBV29-1,TRBD1,CSVEVRGQGATGGYTF
TRBV4-1,.,CASSQVLVGLGRGGSQPQHF
TRBV7-2,TRBD1,CASSSGFTGQLLNTEAFF
TRBV30,TRBD1,CAWSGRGMTEAFF
TRBV18,.,CASSPPMGPNYGYTF
TRBV6-5,.,CASSYSFQGSNEQFF
TRBV11-2,.,CASSLLANEQFF
TRBV10-3,TRBD2,CAIRPTGTSNEQFF
TRBV10-3,.,CAISESIGAEAFF
TRBV18,TRBD1,CASSPPGTGRGSPLHF
TRBV5-1,TRBD1,CASSEQGYSNQPQNF
TRBV2,.,CASREDRVSGNTIYF
TRBV2,TRBD2,CASNRGLAGVLDTGELFF
TRBV27,.,CASSLRFGAGETQYF
TRBV5-4,.,CASSVDQISTDTQYF
TRBV29-1,.,CSVVSTGTYEQYF
TRBV19,TRBD1,CASSRGQGAADTQYF
TRBV5-6,TRBD2,CASSPGLAGADTQYF
TRBV2,.,CASSEAAGTVRQYF